This T cell receptor beta chain was retrieved from a study of blood T cell repertoires in COVID-19. Per the germline V gene, CDR1 is SNHLY and CDR2 is FYNNEI. Trimming pared 6 bases from V and 0 bases from J, leaving 12 bases between. The length of the CDR3 is 15 residues. Assay: immunoSEQ multiplex PCR; the TCRdb copy retains only in-frame clones and omits some. The table includes 400,000 to 450,000 clones, 70% to 90% detected once. The specimen was peripheral blood. The V and J genes are TRBV2 and TRBJ1-3; maybe TRBD1 (5 bases). The receptor comes from a man between 18 and 29 years old with COVID-19, enrolled during active disease. The CDR3 is CASRQTVYSGNTIYF. The CDR3 nucleotides are TGTGCCAGCAGGCAGACAGTCTACTCTGGAAACACCATATATTTT.